The 21 T cell receptor beta chains listed next were all sequenced from one sample in a study of blood T cell repertoires in COVID-19 (dated by TCRdb to the early 2020s). The library was made by the immunoSEQ multiplex PCR assay. TCRdb carries this immuneACCESS record with in-frame sequences only. Its versions omit some clonotypes, under half of them owing to an unresolved V gene in the studies checked, with the rest unexplained. The sample records around 130,000 clones, under 85% of which are singletons. The ten largest account for over 15% of the sample. Sequenced input: PBMCs or T cells enriched from blood (not recorded which). All receptors come from a man aged 25 to 45 who had recovered from COVID-19.

V gene TRBV5-8 combines with J gene TRBJ2-7; 10 bases agree with TRBD1. V gave up 0 bases and J gave up 3 bases; unmatched junction bases: 6. The CDR3 runs to 16 residues. From germline, CDR1 is SGHTS and CDR2 YDEGEE. CDR3 sequence: CASSLDGTGALYEQYV. CDR3 DNA sequence: TGTGCCAGCAGCTTGGATGGGACAGGGGCCCTCTACGAGCAGTACGTC.

V gene TRBV11-2 combines with J gene TRBJ1-1; D is perhaps TRBD1 (6 bases). This CDR3 comprises 12 residues. In germline, CDR1 is SGHAT, CDR2 FQNNGV. V was cut by 4 bases and J by 4 bases, with 7 bases left in between. The CDR3 DNA reads TGTGCCAGCAGCTCCAGGGGCACTGAAGCTTTCTTT. Its translation: CASSSRGTEAFF.

In its sample, this clone was seen once. The rearrangement uses TRBV19 and TRBJ2-6, with D hard to call. The CDR3 is made up of 16 amino acids. Germline V CDR1 and CDR2: LNHDA, SQIVND (reference sequence). V lost 5 bases and J lost 0, with 11 bases in between. CDR3 sequence: CASSFPTLSGANVLTF. The DNA of the CDR3 is TGTGCCAGTAGTTTCCCGACTCTCTCTGGGGCCAACGTCCTGACTTTC.

V gene TRBV7-9 combines with J gene TRBJ1-5, with 8 bases aligning to TRBD1. V gave up 3 bases and J gave up 8 bases; unmatched junction bases: 6. Germline-derived CDR1 and CDR2 are SEHNR and FQNEAQ (reference sequence). The CDR3 loop spans 14 amino acids. CDR3 sequence reads: CASSLTGDWEPQHF. The CDR3, as DNA: TGTGCCAGCAGCTTGACAGGGGACTGGGAGCCCCAGCATTTT. The full variable domain, rest sourced from reference TRBV7-9 and TRBJ1-5, is DTGVSQNPRHKITKRGQNVTFRCDPISEHNRLYWYRQTLGQGPEFLTYFQNEAQLEKSRLLSDRFSAERPKGSFSTLEIQRTEQGDSAMYLCASSLTGDWEPQHFGDGTRLSIL.

The J gene is TRBJ1-2, the V gene TRBV28, with 7 positions matching TRBD1. The CDR3 is 15 amino acids. Germline V CDR1 and CDR2: MDHEN, SYDVKM. Unmatched junction bases numbered 9, after V lost 5 bases and J lost 3 bases. The CDR3 sequence: CASSPTAGGYYGYTF. The CDR3 DNA is TGTGCCAGCAGTCCTACTGCAGGGGGTTACTATGGCTACACCTTC.

This chain uses TRBV18 with TRBJ1-6; 7 bases are shared with TRBD1. There are 15 residues in the CDR3. V lost 5 bases and J lost 10; bases outside the gene matches: 11. Germline V gene lookup returns CDR1 KGHSH and CDR2 LQKENI. CDR3 sequence reads: CASSEQGSVNSPLHF. CDR3 bases: TGTGCCAGCTCAGAACAGGGGTCTGTGAACTCACCCCTCCACTTT. Full variable domain (missing parts from reference TRBV18 and TRBJ1-6): NAGVMQNPRHLVRRRGQEARLRCSPMKGHSHVYWYRQLPEEGLKFMVYLQKENIIDESGMPKERFSAEFPKEGPSILRIQQVVRGDSAAYFCASSEQGSVNSPLHFGNGTRLTVT.

This clone was recorded once. The genes are TRBV9 and TRBJ2-7, with no clear D. The V end lost 0 bases, the J end lost 2 bases, and 12 bases lay between the germline ends. The CDR3 has 15 residues. Germline V gene data show CDR1 as SGDLS and CDR2 as YYNGEE. The DNA for the CDR3 is TGTGCCAGCAGCGTAGATGAGCGTCCCACCTACGAGCAGTACTTC. It translates to CASSVDERPTYEQYF.

The chain has TRBV21-1 and TRBJ1-1. TRBV21-1 is reported as a pseudogene. The CDR3 is 16 residues long. In DNA form, the CDR3 reads TGTGCCAGCAGCAAAACCCGGGGTGGCATGAACACTGAAGCTTTCTTT. This translates into CASSKTRGGMNTEAFF.

The J gene is TRBJ2-7, the V gene TRBV6-5, with a possible D match to TRBD1 (7 bases). Deletions cut 8 bases from V and 5 bases from J, with 22 bases between. Germline V gene data show CDR1 as MNHEY and CDR2 as SVGAGI. The CDR3 covers 15 residues. The CDR3: CASRHLQGRGDEQYF. The CDR3 region has the DNA TGTGCCAGCCGGCACCTACAGGGGCGCGGGGACGAGCAGTACTTC.

The chain carries TRBV5-1 and TRBJ1-6, with 8 bases fitting TRBD1. This CDR3 is 15 amino acids long. V dropped 1 base and J dropped 6; count of bases not matched to a gene: 3. The germline CDR1 and CDR2 sequences are SGHRS and YFSETQ. The CDR3 protein is CASSLTGGSNSPLHF. The CDR3 DNA reads TGCGCCAGCAGCTTGACAGGGGGGAGTAATTCACCCCTCCACTTT.

The J gene is TRBJ2-2, the V gene TRBV6-6, with 8 bases that match TRBD2. Trimming cost V 6 bases and J 4 bases; bases outside gene matches: 7. Germline V lookup: CDR1 MNHNY, CDR2 SVGAGI (reference sequence). The CDR3 extends over 15 amino acids. The CDR3 DNA reads as TGTGCCAGCAGCAATAGCGGGGAGGGCACCGGGGAGCTGTTTTTT. Translating gives CASSNSGEGTGELFF.

This clone was counted between two and nine times. This sequence joins TRBV4-2 and TRBJ2-2, with D perhaps matching TRBD2 (6 bases). There are 15 residues in the CDR3. CDR1 LGHNA and CDR2 YNFKEQ come from the germline V gene. The V and J ends lost 0 bases and 7 bases respectively, with 12 bases between them. The CDR3 protein is CASSQDRGTGGELFF. DNA of the CDR3: TGTGCCAGCAGCCAAGATCGCGGGACGGGCGGGGAGCTGTTTTTT.

V and J are TRBV19 and TRBJ1-6; D unresolved. Trimming shortened V by 4 bases and J by 0 bases, and 7 bases separated the two germline ends. CDR3 length: 15 amino acids. CDR1 and CDR2 (germline): LNHDA, SQIVND (reference sequence). CDR3 sequence reads: CASSTSLSYNSPLHF. As DNA, the CDR3 is TGTGCCAGTAGTACTTCCCTCTCCTATAATTCACCCCTCCACTTT.

This rearrangement joins TRBV28 to TRBJ2-7; TRBD1 matches at 8 bases. This CDR3 spans 14 amino acids. V gave up 6 bases and J gave up 3 bases; unmatched junction bases: 7. The germline V gene has CDR1 MDHEN and CDR2 SYDVKM. CDR3 in DNA: TGTGCCAGCAGCCGGGCAGGGGGCGTCTACGAGCAGTACTTC. Its protein is CASSRAGGVYEQYF.

V usage is TRBV5-1 and J usage is TRBJ2-7; D might be TRBD1 (5 bases). V was pared by 0 bases and J by 6 bases, with 19 bases between. From germline, CDR1 is SGHRS and CDR2 YFSETQ. The CDR3 spans 16 residues. CDR3: CASSLVQAGARSEQYF. The CDR3 nucleotides are TGCGCCAGCAGCTTGGTACAGGCCGGAGCCAGGAGCGAGCAGTACTTC.

The rearrangement joins TRBV6-1 to TRBJ2-4; D remains unclear. Trimming took off 1 base at V and 0 bases at J, with 10 bases between the two ends. Germline V gene data show CDR1 as MNHNS and CDR2 as SASEGT. The CDR3 covers 16 residues. CDR3 coding DNA: TGTGCCAGCAGTGAAGAAGGCAGACTAGCCAAAAACATTCAGTACTTC. Encoded protein: CASSEEGRLAKNIQYF.

This chain uses TRBV4-2 with TRBJ2-3; 9 bases are shared with TRBD2. V was clipped by 4 bases and J by 2 bases; unmatched bases: 10. The CDR3 contains 17 residues. Germline-derived CDR1 and CDR2 are LGHNA and YNFKEQ. The DNA of the CDR3 is TGTGCCAGCAGCCCCCGTGGTAGCGGGGGAACCACAGATACGCAGTATTTT. Encoded protein: CASSPRGSGGTTDTQYF.

The V and J genes are TRBV6-5 and TRBJ1-2, with D perhaps TRBD1 (6 bases). Germline V gene lookup returns CDR1 MNHEY and CDR2 SVGAGI. V lost 0 bases, J lost 5 bases, and 10 bases lay in between. This CDR3 spans 14 amino acids. The CDR3 loop is CASSYSSGAYGYTF. CDR3 DNA: TGTGCCAGCAGTTACTCGTCAGGGGCTTATGGCTACACCTTC.

V and J are TRBV6-5 and TRBJ1-4; maybe TRBD1 (5 bases). Deletions cut 8 bases from V and 5 bases from J, with 12 bases between. CDR3 size: 13 residues. Germline assignment: CDR1 MNHEY and CDR2 SVGAGI. Here the CDR3 DNA reads TGTGCCAGCTCCGGGACTTTAAATGAAAAACTGTTTTTT. Amino acid sequence: CASSGTLNEKLFF.

This clone was seen only once. The chain couples TRBV2 to TRBJ2-3, with 9 bases lining up with TRBD1. Unmatched junction bases numbered 6, after V lost 6 bases and J lost 2 bases. Germline values: CDR1 SNHLY, CDR2 FYNNEI. The length of the CDR3 is 15 residues. The CDR3 DNA follows: TGTGCCAGCAGCGCGGGACAGGGTTACACAGATACGCAGTATTTT. Translation: CASSAGQGYTDTQYF.

The chain uses TRBV18 and TRBJ2-2, with D possibly TRBD2 on 6 matching bases. Germline values: CDR1 KGHSH, CDR2 LQKENI. This CDR3 is built from 15 residues. Trimming removed 6 bases at V and 7 bases at J, with 18 bases between. This CDR3 is CASSLRTIGDGELFF. As DNA, the CDR3 is TGTGCCAGCTCTCTCCGGACTATTGGGGACGGGGAGCTGTTTTTT.